The clone carrying this T cell receptor beta chain has only one observation. The data were obtained in a study of blood T cell repertoires in COVID-19. Study-level information: Acute-phase and convalescent COVID-19 samples originated in the United States, Italy and Spain. Sample material is recorded as cDNA or gDNA derived from T cells, B-cell-depleted T cells, or PBMCs.

This CDR3 has 13 residues. Germline V gene lookup returns CDR1 SEHNR and CDR2 FQNEAQ (reference sequence). The V and J ends lost 5 bases and 3 bases, in that order; junction bases with no gene match: 3. Authors' processing steps: Amplified reference gene primers provided the basis for estimating nucleated cell counts. Libraries were prepared by immunoSEQ multiplex PCR; TCRdb keeps only in-frame clonotypes and omits some of them. The DNA gave D and trimming, while V, J and clone size come from that table. The table shows under 200,000 clones, with 70% to 90% occurring only once. The sample was peripheral blood. The chain has TRBV7-9 and TRBJ1-1, with 7 bases lining up with TRBD1. This sequence originates from a woman aged 55-69 years with COVID-19, enrolled during active disease. The CDR3 region has the DNA TGTGCCAGCAGCAAGGGACAGCACACTGAAGCTTTCTTT. Encoded protein: CASSKGQHTEAFF.